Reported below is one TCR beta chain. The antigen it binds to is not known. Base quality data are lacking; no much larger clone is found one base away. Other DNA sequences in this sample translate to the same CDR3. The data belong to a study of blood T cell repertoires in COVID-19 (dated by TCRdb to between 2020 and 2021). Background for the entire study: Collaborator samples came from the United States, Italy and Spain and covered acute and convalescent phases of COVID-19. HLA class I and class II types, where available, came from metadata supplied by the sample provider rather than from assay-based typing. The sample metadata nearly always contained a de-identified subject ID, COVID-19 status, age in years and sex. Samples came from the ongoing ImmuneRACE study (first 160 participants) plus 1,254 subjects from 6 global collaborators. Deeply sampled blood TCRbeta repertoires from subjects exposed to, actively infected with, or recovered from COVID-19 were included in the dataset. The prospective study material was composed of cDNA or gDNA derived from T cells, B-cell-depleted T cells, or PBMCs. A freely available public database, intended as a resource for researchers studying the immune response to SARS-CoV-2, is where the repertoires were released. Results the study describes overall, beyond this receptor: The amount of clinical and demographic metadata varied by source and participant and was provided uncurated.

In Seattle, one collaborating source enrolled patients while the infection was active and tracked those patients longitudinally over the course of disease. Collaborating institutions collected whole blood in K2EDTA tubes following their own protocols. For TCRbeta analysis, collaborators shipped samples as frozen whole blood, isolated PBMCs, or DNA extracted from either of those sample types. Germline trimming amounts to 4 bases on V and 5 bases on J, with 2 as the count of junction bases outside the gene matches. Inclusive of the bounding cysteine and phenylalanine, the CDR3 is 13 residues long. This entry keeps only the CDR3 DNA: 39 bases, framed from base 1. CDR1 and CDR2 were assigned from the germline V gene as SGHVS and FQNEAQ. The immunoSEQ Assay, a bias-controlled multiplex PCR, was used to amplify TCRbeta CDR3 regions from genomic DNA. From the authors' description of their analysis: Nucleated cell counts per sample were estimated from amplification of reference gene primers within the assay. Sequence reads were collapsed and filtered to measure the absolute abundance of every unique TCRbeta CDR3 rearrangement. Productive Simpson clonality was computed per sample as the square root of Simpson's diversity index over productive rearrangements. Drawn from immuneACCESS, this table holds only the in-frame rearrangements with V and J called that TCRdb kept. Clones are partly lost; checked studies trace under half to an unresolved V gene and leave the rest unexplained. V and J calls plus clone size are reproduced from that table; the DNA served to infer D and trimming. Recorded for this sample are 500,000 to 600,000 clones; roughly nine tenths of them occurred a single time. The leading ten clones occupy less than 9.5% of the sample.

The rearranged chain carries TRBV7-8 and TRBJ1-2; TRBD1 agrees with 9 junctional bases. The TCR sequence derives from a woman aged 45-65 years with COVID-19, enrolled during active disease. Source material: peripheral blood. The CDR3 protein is CASSYGQGYGYTF. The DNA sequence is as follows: TGTGCCAGCAGCTACGGACAGGGGTATGGCTACACCTTC.